The 30 T cell receptor beta chains below come from one sample, sequenced in a study of T cell repertoires in cytomegalovirus infection. TCRdb reanalysed the reads using MiXCR and keeps one entry per CDR3 protein. The sample records more than 200,000 distinct CDR3 sequences, roughly 9.1% being singletons. Sequencing used PBMCs. All receptors come from a human donor in good health (CMV status not recorded). Some clones in this sample may be carry-over from other donors' samples.

The table lists this clonotype with many counts. The rearrangement links TRBV30 to TRBJ1-1, with D tentatively TRBD1 (5 bases). CDR3 size: 14 residues. Germline V CDR1 and CDR2: GTSNPN, SVGIG (reference sequence). Between the trimmed V and J ends, which lost 2 bases and 1 base, there was a span of 11 bases. CDR3 region: CAWSKGPPNTEAFF. DNA of the CDR3: TGTGCCTGGAGTAAGGGACCGCCGAACACTGAAGCTTTCTTT.

This clonotype was seen at least ten times. The chain uses TRBV7-6 and TRBJ2-7; 8 nucleotides agree with TRBD2. The CDR3 has 14 amino acids. Germline V gene data show CDR1 as SGHVS and CDR2 as FNYEAQ. The J segment lost 5 bases and the V segment lost 5 bases, leaving 8 bases of the junction unmatched. The CDR3 DNA follows: TGTGCCAGCAGCCCTACGCGGGGGGCCCACGAGCAGTACTTC. Its translation is CASSPTRGAHEQYF.

This clonotype was seen repeatedly, ten times or more. This chain links TRBV7-2 with TRBJ2-3; 8 nucleotides match TRBD2. This CDR3 is 16 amino acids long. Germline V gene sequence: CDR1 SGHTA, CDR2 FQGNSA. Trimming cost V 5 bases and J 1 base; bases outside gene matches: 8. In DNA, the CDR3 is TGTGCCAGCAGCATTAGCGGGACCCTGGGCACAGATACGCAGTATTTT. Protein sequence: CASSISGTLGTDTQYF.

This clonotype came up many times. The chain couples TRBV7-2 to TRBJ1-1; maybe TRBD1 (6 bases). The CDR3 is 14 residues long. CDR1 SGHTA and CDR2 FQGNSA come from the germline V gene. V was pared by 6 bases and J by 1 base, with 12 bases between. The DNA of the CDR3 is TGTGCCAGCAGTCGCTCCAGGGGGAACACTGAAGCTTTCTTT. Its protein is CASSRSRGNTEAFF.

This clonotype was seen ten or more times. This chain links TRBV7-9 with TRBJ1-1; D not certain. CDR1 is SEHNR, CDR2 FQNEAQ, per germline (reference sequence). V gave up 5 bases and J gave up 4 bases, with 11 bases separating them. This CDR3 is 13 amino acids long. DNA of the CDR3: TGTGCCAGCAGCCCACTTGGTCCCACTGAAGCTTTCTTT. Translated: CASSPLGPTEAFF.

This clonotype was seen at least ten times. V usage is TRBV12-3 or TRBV12-4 and J usage is TRBJ1-4; D gene uncertain. V dropped 3 bases and J dropped 4 bases, with 9 bases sitting between them. This CDR3 has 14 amino acids. CDR3 DNA: TGTGCCAGCAGTTTTGACCTGTTTAATGAAAAACTGTTTTTT. Its protein is CASSFDLFNEKLFF.

This rearrangement joins TRBV28 to TRBJ1-5; D is unclear. V lost 5 bases and J lost 5, with 4 bases in between. Germline-derived CDR1 and CDR2 are MDHEN and SYDVKM. This CDR3 has 11 residues. As DNA, the CDR3 is TGTGCCAGCAGTACCGATCAGCCCCAGCATTTT. It yields the protein CASSTDQPQHF.

The chain joins TRBV11-2 to TRBJ1-3; D ambiguous. The V end was cut by 4 bases, the J end by 9 bases, with 13 bases between. The CDR3 has 13 amino acids. The germline V gene encodes CDR1 SGHAT and CDR2 FQNNGV. The CDR3 DNA sequence: TGTGCCAGCAGCTCGGGCCCCTCCGGCACCATATATTTT. The encoded protein is CASSSGPSGTIYF.

This clonotype has at least ten counts. V and J are TRBV4-3 and TRBJ2-5, with D possibly called TRBD1 or TRBD2 (5 bases each). The ends were cut back, 0 bases at V and 4 bases at J, with 12 bases in the middle. Germline lookup yields CDR1 LGHNA and CDR2 YSLEER. The CDR3 is 15 amino acids. The CDR3 region has the DNA TGCGCCAGCAGCCAAGAAGAGGGGCGCGGAGAGACCCAGTACTTC. It yields the protein CASSQEEGRGETQYF.

The CDR3 DNA reads TGTGCCAGCAGTTTTCAGGGGCGCAGTCTGAGCTACACCTTC. Translated, it gives CASSFQGRSLSYTF. The genes are TRBV28 and TRBJ1-2, with D tentatively TRBD1 (6 bases). The V end was cut by 3 bases, the J end by 9 bases, with 17 bases between. This CDR3 spans 14 amino acids. Germline values: CDR1 MDHEN, CDR2 SYDVKM.

In its sample, this clonotype was seen many times. This chain joins TRBV7-2 and TRBJ1-2; 9 bases are a match to TRBD1. Germline CDR1 SGHTA, CDR2 FQGNSA. CDR3 length: 16 residues. J lost 7 bases, V lost 5 bases, and 14 bases had no gene match. CDR3: CASSPGGSGQGSGYTF. The DNA for the CDR3 is TGTGCCAGCAGCCCCGGAGGGTCGGGACAGGGATCTGGCTACACCTTC. Full variable domain (remainder filled in from reference TRBV7-2 and TRBJ1-2): GAGVSQSPSNKVTEKGKDVELRCDPISGHTALYWYRQSLGQGLEFLIYFQGNSAPDKSGLPSDRFSAERTGGSVSTLTIQRTQQEDSAVYLCASSPGGSGQGSGYTFGSGTRLTVV.

This chain links TRBV5-4 with TRBJ2-5, with 7 positions matching TRBD1. With V trimmed by 4 bases and J by 4 bases, 10 bases remained unmatched. The CDR3 is 15 amino acids. Per germline, CDR1 SGHNT and CDR2 YYREEE (reference sequence). The CDR3 reads CASSLWKGARETQYF. The CDR3 DNA is TGTGCCAGCAGCCTCTGGAAGGGGGCTCGAGAGACCCAGTACTTC.

This clonotype was detected many times. The rearrangement joins TRBV7-2 to TRBJ2-5; TRBD2 matches at 9 bases. The germline V gene encodes CDR1 SGHTA and CDR2 FQGNSA. The CDR3 has 13 amino acids. V shed 5 bases and J 5 bases; nucleotides not matched to a gene: 3. The CDR3 bases are TGTGCCAGCAGCGGAGGACTAGCGGAGACCCAGTACTTC. Its protein is CASSGGLAETQYF. Full variable domain (remainder filled in from reference TRBV7-2 and TRBJ2-5): GAGVSQSPSNKVTEKGKDVELRCDPISGHTALYWYRQSLGQGLEFLIYFQGNSAPDKSGLPSDRFSAERTGGSVSTLTIQRTQQEDSAVYLCASSGGLAETQYFGPGTRLLVL.

The sample holds many counts of this clonotype. The chain uses TRBV7-2 and TRBJ2-3; a possible D gene is TRBD2 (6 bases). V lost 1 base and J 9 bases, leaving 20 bases between the germline ends. Per the germline V gene, CDR1 is SGHTA and CDR2 is FQGNSA. The CDR3 runs to 16 residues. The CDR3 sequence: CASSLGAGIRVRTQYF. The CDR3 DNA follows: TGTGCCAGCAGCTTAGGGGCGGGGATCAGAGTCCGGACGCAGTATTTT.

V is TRBV19 and J is TRBJ1-1, with unresolved D. CDR3 length equals 13 residues. The germline V and J ends were trimmed by 5 bases and 6 bases, with 13 bases remaining between them. CDR1 LNHDA and CDR2 SQIVND come from the germline V gene (reference sequence). The CDR3 DNA reads as TGTGCCAGTAGTGGCCCCCCTAGGGCTGAAGCTTTCTTT. Translated: CASSGPPRAEAFF.

This clonotype was seen many times. This sequence joins TRBV7-2 and TRBJ2-7, with 7 bases matching TRBD2. The CDR3 loop spans 12 amino acids. V lost 8 bases, J lost 2 bases, and 3 bases stayed unmatched. CDR1 is SGHTA, CDR2 FQGNSA, per germline. CDR3 nucleotides: TGTGCCAGCGCGGGGACTACCTACGAGCAGTACTTC. It encodes CASAGTTYEQYF.

There are a few counts of this clonotype. This chain links TRBV20-1 with TRBJ2-2; TRBD1 agrees at 8 bases. Losses at the gene ends were 6 bases for V and 7 bases for J; bases not matched to a gene: 4. The germline V gene has CDR1 DFQATT and CDR2 SNEGSKA (reference sequence). The CDR3 loop spans 12 amino acids. In DNA, the CDR3 is TGCAGTGCAGGACAGGGCTTCGGGGAGCTGTTTTTT. This translates into CSAGQGFGELFF.

J is TRBJ1-5 and V is TRBV6-2 or TRBV6-3, with 8 bases lining up with TRBD1. Per germline, CDR1 MNHEY and CDR2 SVGEGT. The CDR3 loop spans 16 amino acids. V lost 2 bases to trimming and J lost 7 bases; unmatched junction nucleotides: 10. CDR3 region: CASSYTGQGTGQPQHF. The CDR3 bases are TGTGCCAGCAGTTACACCGGACAGGGCACGGGGCAGCCCCAGCATTTT.

This clonotype was picked up many times. The genes are TRBV2 and TRBJ2-5, with D possibly being TRBD1 (6 bases). The CDR3 has 16 amino acids. V lost 7 bases and J lost 5, with 23 bases in between. Germline-derived CDR1 and CDR2 are SNHLY and FYNNEI. The CDR3 region is CASTPERTGWVETQYF. CDR3 bases: TGTGCCAGCACCCCCGAAAGAACAGGGTGGGTCGAGACCCAGTACTTC.

The gene calls are TRBV6-5 and TRBJ2-2; 8 bases line up with TRBD1. From germline, CDR1 is MNHEY and CDR2 SVGAGI. This CDR3 has 15 residues. Trimming at V came to 2 bases and at J to 4 bases, leaving 3 bases not matched to a gene. The CDR3 sequence is CASSYQGALTGELFF. The CDR3 DNA sequence: TGTGCCAGCAGTTACCAGGGGGCCCTCACCGGGGAGCTGTTTTTT.

This clonotype was recorded at least ten times. The DNA for the CDR3 is TGTGCCAGCAGCGGCCTCGGACGGGTCGAAGCTTTCTTT. Protein product: CASSGLGRVEAFF. The rearrangement uses TRBV7-2 and TRBJ1-1; D ambiguous. Germline V gene lookup returns CDR1 SGHTA and CDR2 FQGNSA. This CDR3 has 13 amino acids. The V gene lost 5 bases and the J gene lost 8 bases, with 15 bases spanning the gap.

The chain combines TRBV7-8 with TRBJ1-6, with D perhaps matching TRBD1 (5 bases). Trimming shortened V by 5 bases and J by 14 bases, and 19 bases separated the two germline ends. The CDR3 length is 14 residues. The germline V gene has CDR1 SGHVS and CDR2 FQNEAQ. The CDR3, as DNA: TGTGCCAGCAGCCCAGGGACGGCTGGGCAGGCCCTCCACTTT. Translation: CASSPGTAGQALHF.

This clonotype was seen ten or more times. The CDR3, as DNA: TGTGCCAGCAGCCCCGGGACCCGGATTAATGAGCAGTTCTTC. It specifies CASSPGTRINEQFF. This chain links TRBV11-2 with TRBJ2-1; D assignment may be TRBD1 or TRBD2 (5 bases each). The CDR3 covers 14 residues. CDR1 SGHAT and CDR2 FQNNGV come from the germline V gene. V was clipped by 5 bases and J by 7 bases, with 15 bases between them. The full variable domain, in which reference TRBV11-2 and TRBJ2-1 provide the parts outside the CDR3, is EAGVAQSPRYKIIEKRQSVAFWCNPISGHATLYWYQQILGQGPKLLIQFQNNGVVDDSQLPKDRFSAERLKGVDSTLKIQPAKLEDSAVYLCASSPGTRINEQFFGPGTRLTVL.

This clonotype has a count of ten or more. This sequence joins TRBV7-2 and TRBJ2-7; possibly TRBD2 for D (5 bases). Per the germline V gene, CDR1 is SGHTA and CDR2 is FQGNSA. Trimming shortened V by 0 bases and J by 8 bases, and 11 bases separated the two germline ends. The CDR3 is made up of 13 amino acids. CDR3 in amino acids: CASSLARVEKQYF. The CDR3 bases are TGTGCCAGCAGCTTAGCGCGGGTAGAGAAGCAGTACTTC. The whole variable domain, filled in from reference TRBV7-2 and TRBJ2-7, reads GAGVSQSPSNKVTEKGKDVELRCDPISGHTALYWYRQSLGQGLEFLIYFQGNSAPDKSGLPSDRFSAERTGGSVSTLTIQRTQQEDSAVYLCASSLARVEKQYFGPGTRLTVT.

This clonotype was recorded a few times. J is TRBJ2-3 and V is TRBV27, with 8 bases aligning to TRBD2. This CDR3 contains 14 residues. Germline-derived CDR1 and CDR2 are MNHEY and SMNVEV (reference sequence). Trimming cost V 7 bases and J 4 bases; bases outside gene matches: 7. The CDR3 DNA is TGTGCCAGCACCCCCGGACTAGCTGCAGATACGCAGTATTTT. Protein: CASTPGLAADTQYF.

This clonotype was seen a handful of times. The CDR3 protein is CASSFRTGTTDTQYF. DNA of the CDR3: TGTGCCAGCAGCTTCCGGACAGGGACAACAGATACGCAGTATTTT. The gene calls are TRBV7-9 and TRBJ2-3, with 8 bases that match TRBD1. The CDR3 covers 15 residues. V dropped 3 bases and J dropped 3; count of bases not matched to a gene: 5. Germline assignment: CDR1 SEHNR and CDR2 FQNEAQ (reference sequence).

Worth noting for this clonotype: One end of the junction fails to match germline, which may point to a read error. This chain links TRBV5-1 with TRBJ2-1; 8 nucleotides line up with TRBD2. Per germline, CDR1 SGHRS and CDR2 YFSETQ. The CDR3 spans 15 residues. The CDR3 DNA is TGCACCAGCAGTTCCCCGGGGAGCGGGAGCAATGAGCAGTTCTTC. Protein: CTSSSPGSGSNEQFF.

This CDR3 reads CASSVGTSGGVSSYNEQFF. The CDR3, as DNA: TGTGCCAGCAGCGTAGGGACTAGCGGGGGGGTTAGCTCCTACAATGAGCAGTTCTTC. The gene calls are TRBV9 and TRBJ2-1; 15 positions agree with TRBD2. The CDR3 runs 19 residues. The V gene's germline CDR1 is SGDLS and CDR2 YYNGEE. V trimming: 0 bases; J trimming: 0 bases; junction bases outside the gene matches: 4. The full variable domain, its missing parts supplied by reference TRBV9 and TRBJ2-1, is DSGVTQTPKHLITATGQRVTLRCSPRSGDLSVYWYQQSLDQGLQFLIQYYNGEERAKGNILERFSAQQFPDLHSELNLSSLELGDSALYFCASSVGTSGGVSSYNEQFFGPGTRLTVL.

This clonotype appeared many times. This chain connects TRBV7-6 to TRBJ2-1; 10 bases map to TRBD2. CDR1 and CDR2 (germline): SGHVS, FNYEAQ. The CDR3 has 16 amino acids. V shed 5 bases and J 4 bases; nucleotides not matched to a gene: 8. The CDR3 is CASSRLLAGPYNEQFF. In DNA form, the CDR3 reads TGTGCCAGCAGCCGGCTACTAGCGGGACCATACAATGAGCAGTTCTTC.

This clonotype was found many times. J is TRBJ2-1 and V is TRBV7-2; the match to TRBD1 covers 9 bases. With V trimmed by 4 bases and J by 4 bases, 11 bases remained unmatched. The CDR3 spans 17 residues. CDR1 and CDR2 from the germline V gene are SGHTA and FQGNSA. CDR3: CASSSPPGQGVYNEQFF. Here the CDR3 DNA reads TGTGCCAGCAGCTCCCCCCCGGGACAGGGTGTTTACAATGAGCAGTTCTTC.